The 26 T cell receptor beta chains below were found in one sample sequenced in a study of identical twins. MiXCR was run by TCRdb on the 5' RACE reads, yielding one entry per CDR3 protein. The sample lists roughly 1.6 million distinct CDR3 sequences, 32% occurring once. The sample was cord blood. The receptors shown here come from a newborn girl in good health.

This clonotype was seen a few times. The chain links TRBV29-1 to TRBJ2-5; D perhaps matches TRBD1 (6 bases). V was clipped by 4 bases and J by 5 bases, with 29 bases between them. CDR1 and CDR2 from the germline V gene are SQVTM and ANQGSEA. The CDR3 extends over 18 amino acids. The CDR3 nucleotides are TGCAGCGTTGGGGTTAAATCCAGGACAGCGAGGGCCTTGGAGACCCAGTACTTC. Amino acid sequence: CSVGVKSRTARALETQYF.

This clonotype was detected a few times. V gene TRBV28 combines with J gene TRBJ1-1, with D perhaps matching TRBD1 (6 bases). The CDR3 runs to 16 residues. The germline V gene has CDR1 MDHEN and CDR2 SYDVKM. V was cut by 6 bases and J by 3 bases, with 20 bases left in between. CDR3 DNA sequence: TGTGCCAGCAGCCTACCCAGGGGCGCGGGGGACACTGAAGCTTTCTTT. It translates to CASSLPRGAGDTEAFF.

This clonotype was recorded a few times. This chain links TRBV12-3 or TRBV12-4 with TRBJ2-1, with D tentatively TRBD2 (6 bases). V was pared by 2 bases and J by 5 bases, with 13 bases between. The CDR3 consists of 15 residues. CDR3 coding DNA: TGTGCCAGCAGTTTATGGCTAGCGAACCACAATGAGCAGTTCTTC. Protein sequence: CASSLWLANHNEQFF.

This clonotype was found a few times. The CDR3 nucleotides are TGTGCCAGCACCTATATTCCCAGTCTGACAGGGCCCACTGAAGCTTTCTTT. Its translation is CASTYIPSLTGPTEAFF. The chain uses TRBV6-1 and TRBJ1-1; 7 positions agree with TRBD1. The ends lost 7 bases at V and 4 bases at J; junction bases unmatched: 18. This CDR3 comprises 17 residues. Germline CDR1 and CDR2: MNHNS and SASEGT.

V and J are TRBV29-1 and TRBJ1-1; a possible D gene is TRBD1 (5 bases). From germline, CDR1 is SQVTM and CDR2 ANQGSEA. The CDR3 sequence is 15 residues long. Trimming stripped 0 bases from V and 10 bases from J, with 21 bases between. CDR3 DNA: TGCAGCGTTGAAGATCAAGGGGCACTTCGAATCCGAGCTTTCTTT. Protein sequence: CSVEDQGALRIRAFF.

The V call is TRBV5-1, the J call TRBJ2-7; 9 bases map to TRBD2. V lost 4 bases and J lost 3; bases outside the gene matches: 23. The CDR3 is made up of 20 amino acids. Germline CDR1 is SGHRS and CDR2 is YFSETQ. Written as DNA, the CDR3 is TGCGCCAGCAGCCCAGCCAAAACCATCCTCGCTAGCGGGACGGTCTACGAGCAGTACTTC. This sequence encodes CASSPAKTILASGTVYEQYF.

The chain joins TRBV3-1 to TRBJ2-1, with TRBD2 as a possible D gene (6 bases). V lost 4 bases and J lost 9, with 19 bases in between. Germline lookup yields CDR1 LGHDT and CDR2 YNNKEL (reference sequence). The CDR3 has 15 residues. The CDR3 spells CASSRATGVVGEQFF. The CDR3 nucleotides read TGTGCCAGCAGCCGAGCGACGGGAGTGGTCGGTGAGCAGTTCTTC.

This sequence joins TRBV5-1 and TRBJ1-1, with a weak D call TRBD1 (6 bases). CDR3 length equals 14 residues. Per the germline V gene, CDR1 is SGHRS and CDR2 is YFSETQ. The V end was cut by 4 bases, the J end by 5 bases, with 15 bases between. CDR3 sequence reads: CASSAQGSETEAFF. The CDR3 nucleotides read TGCGCCAGCAGCGCACAGGGAAGTGAGACTGAAGCTTTCTTT. The entire variable domain, with the rest obtained from reference TRBV5-1 and TRBJ1-1, is as follows: KAGVTQTPRYLIKTRGQQVTLSCSPISGHRSVSWYQQTPGQGLQFLFEYFSETQRNKGNFPGRFSGRQFSNSRSEMNVSTLELGDSALYLCASSAQGSETEAFFGQGTRLTVV.

This clonotype came up a few times. The rearrangement uses TRBV20-1 and TRBJ2-1, with D maybe TRBD2 (6 bases). This CDR3 contains 13 residues. Germline CDR1 DFQATT, CDR2 SNEGSKA (reference sequence). V lost 1 base and J lost 4, with 8 bases in between. The CDR3 DNA sequence: TGCAGTGCTAGAGGCGCGGGGTACAATGAGCAGTTCTTC. As protein: CSARGAGYNEQFF.

Regarding this clonotype: One end of the junction fails to match germline, which may point to a read error. V is TRBV5-1 and J is TRBJ1-2; 7 nucleotides align to TRBD1. This CDR3 contains 18 residues. Germline CDR1 reads SGHRS; CDR2 reads YFSETQ. The CDR3 protein is CASSLSLPLDRTNYGHTF. The CDR3 DNA is TGCGCCAGCAGCTTGTCCCTGCCCCTGGACAGGACTAACTATGGCCACACCTTC.

The V and J genes are TRBV3-1 and TRBJ2-4; TRBD2 matches at 7 bases. TRBJ2-7 explains the end of the DNA better; the J call may be wrong. CDR1 LGHDT and CDR2 YNNKEL come from the germline V gene (reference sequence). This CDR3 region has 15 residues. CDR3 sequence reads: CASSRMLAVPYEQYF. DNA for the CDR3: TGTGCCAGCAGCCGCATGCTAGCGGTTCCTTACGAGCAGTACTTC.

The V and J genes are TRBV9 and TRBJ1-4, with TRBD1 matching over 8 bases. J gave up 5 bases and V 0 bases, and 9 bases lay outside the gene matches. The CDR3 length is 17 residues. The germline CDR1 and CDR2 sequences are SGDLS and YYNGEE. In DNA form, the CDR3 reads TGTGCCAGCAGCGTAGCCCTCCTGACAGGGGCGAATGAAAAACTGTTTTTT. It is translated as CASSVALLTGANEKLFF.

The CDR3 DNA reads as TGTGCCAGCAGTTCCGGGACTAGCGGGAGGGCCCCTTACAATGAGCAGTTCTTC. This gives the protein CASSSGTSGRAPYNEQFF. The J gene is TRBJ2-1, the V gene TRBV6-5, with 16 nucleotides matching TRBD2. J was trimmed by 4 bases and V by 4 bases; bases with no gene match: 7. The CDR3 spans 18 residues. Germline CDR1 MNHEY, CDR2 SVGAGI.

The genes are TRBV27 and TRBJ2-1; D remains unclear. Germline CDR1 is MNHEY and CDR2 is SMNVEV (reference sequence). V gave up 2 bases and J gave up 6 bases, with 14 bases separating them. The CDR3 sequence is 15 residues long. The CDR3 region has the DNA TGTGCCAGCAGTTTAGATCGGTCCCGGGCCAATGAGCAGTTCTTC. Residues: CASSLDRSRANEQFF.

This clonotype was counted once. This chain links TRBV19 with TRBJ2-1; TRBD2 matches 7 bases. The DNA end is a closer match to TRBJ2-7, so the J assignment may be wrong. The CDR3 is 16 residues long. Germline lookup yields CDR1 LNHDA and CDR2 SQIVND (reference sequence). CDR3 in amino acids: CASSIVASGIYNEQYF. The CDR3 DNA sequence: TGTGCCAGTAGTATAGTGGCTAGCGGCATTTACAATGAGCAGTACTTC.

This clonotype was seen only a few times. The CDR3 protein is CAISESKVNTEAFF. CDR3 bases: TGTGCCATCAGTGAGTCGAAGGTGAACACTGAAGCTTTCTTT. The rearrangement joins TRBV10-3 to TRBJ1-1; the D is unclear. This CDR3 is 14 amino acids long. Trimming took off 0 bases at V and 0 bases at J, with 5 bases between the two ends. Per the germline V gene, CDR1 is ENHRY and CDR2 is SYGVKD.

The chain is built from TRBV6-1 and TRBJ2-7, with 7 bases fitting TRBD1. Germline V CDR1 and CDR2: MNHNS, SASEGT. J gave up 2 bases and V 7 bases, and 11 bases lay outside the gene matches. This CDR3 has 15 residues. CDR3 nucleotide sequence: TGTGCCAGCATATGGTCCGGGGACAGACCCTACGAGCAGTACTTC. Residues: CASIWSGDRPYEQYF.

The rearrangement uses TRBV9 and TRBJ2-2; D may be TRBD1 or TRBD2 (5 bases each). Germline V gene lookup returns CDR1 SGDLS and CDR2 YYNGEE. This CDR3 has 12 amino acids. V lost 7 bases to trimming and J lost 7 bases, with 11 bases between them. The CDR3 DNA is TGTGCCAGCGCCCGGGACCGCGGGGAGCTGTTTTTT. Translation: CASARDRGELFF.

This clonotype was seen a few times. The chain has TRBV14 and TRBJ1-6, with 8 bases aligning to TRBD1. Germline V gene sequence: CDR1 SGHDN, CDR2 FVKESK. The CDR3 has 15 amino acids. The junction had 4 bases not matched to a gene; V was cut back by 4 bases and J by 5 bases. The CDR3 protein is CASSPGGINNSPLHF. CDR3 sequence (DNA): TGTGCCAGCAGCCCAGGGGGCATAAATAATTCACCCCTCCACTTT.

The chain links TRBV3-1 to TRBJ2-1, with 8 bases that match TRBD2. J lost 6 bases, V lost 0 bases, and 4 bases had no gene match. The CDR3 is 15 residues long. Germline values: CDR1 LGHDT, CDR2 YNNKEL (reference sequence). As DNA, the CDR3 is TGTGCCAGCAGCCAAGATGTCCTAGCGGGCAATGAGCAGTTCTTC. Amino acid sequence: CASSQDVLAGNEQFF.

This clonotype was seen many times. The gene calls are TRBV3-1 and TRBJ2-3; the match to TRBD2 covers 10 bases. This CDR3 comprises 14 residues. Looked up from germline, CDR1 is LGHDT and CDR2 is YNNKEL (reference sequence). V lost 1 base to trimming and J lost 5 bases; unmatched junction nucleotides: 0. The CDR3 loop reads CASSQGLAGDTQYF. CDR3 coding DNA: TGTGCCAGCAGCCAAGGACTAGCGGGAGATACGCAGTATTTT.

The chain links TRBV3-1 to TRBJ2-1, with 13 bases that match TRBD2. Germline V gene data show CDR1 as LGHDT and CDR2 as YNNKEL (reference sequence). V dropped 5 bases and J dropped 4; count of bases not matched to a gene: 8. The CDR3 runs 17 residues. In nucleotides, the CDR3 is TGTGCCAGCAGCACACGGACTAGCGGGAGTACATACAATGAGCAGTTCTTC. Translated, it gives CASSTRTSGSTYNEQFF.

The chain links TRBV3-1 to TRBJ1-6, with 8 bases aligning to TRBD1. The junction had 1 base not matched to a gene; V was cut back by 3 bases and J by 0 bases. The CDR3 has 16 amino acids. Germline CDR1 and CDR2: LGHDT and YNNKEL (reference sequence). CDR3 DNA sequence: TGTGCCAGCAGCCAGGGGACAGGCTCCTATAATTCACCCCTCCACTTT. Translation gives CASSQGTGSYNSPLHF.

The chain couples TRBV20-1 to TRBJ2-7, with D perhaps assigned TRBD1 or TRBD2 (5 bases each). Germline V gene data show CDR1 as DFQATT and CDR2 as SNEGSKA (reference sequence). V was pared by 3 bases and J by 12 bases, with 24 bases between. The CDR3 has 14 amino acids. CDR3 DNA sequence: TGCAGTGCTAGGGACGAGGGGCCCCTCCTTAGACGGTACTTC. It translates to CSARDEGPLLRRYF.

The genes are TRBV12-3 or TRBV12-4 and TRBJ2-2; TRBD1 matches 9 bases. The CDR3 extends over 15 amino acids. Trimming cost V 6 bases and J 7 bases; bases outside gene matches: 9. Here the CDR3 DNA reads TGTGCCAGCAGATCCGGGACAGGGAATAACGGGGAGCTGTTTTTT. It is translated as CASRSGTGNNGELFF.

The chain joins TRBV7-4 to TRBJ2-7; D possibly uses TRBD1 or TRBD2 (5 bases each). The CDR3 runs to 16 residues. Trimming stripped 0 bases from V and 0 bases from J, with 12 bases between. Germline values: CDR1 SGHVT, CDR2 SQSDAQ. The CDR3 loop reads CASSLAGDRNSYEQYF. The CDR3 coding sequence is TGTGCCAGCAGCTTAGCGGGGGACCGTAACTCCTACGAGCAGTACTTC.